This TCR beta chain was recovered during a study of cytomegalovirus exposure and HLA in healthy donors. Findings and caveats of the study: The study carried out a later analysis of TCR beta sequences. It associated around 17,000 of them with specific HLA alleles at a false discovery rate of 0.05. Prediction of most subjects' HLA-A and HLA-B alleles by TCR beta sequences was reportedly accurate.

Primers included in the PCR were 60 Vbeta and 13 Jbeta primers. TCRdb's copy holds only in-frame clones and misses some; the assay was immunoSEQ multiplex PCR. The sample contains 200,000 to 250,000 clones, 82% of which appear only once. Remarks on this clone: Its antigen is not identified.

Those who donated were healthy bone marrow donors. CDR3 size: 12 residues. Trimming removed 8 bases at V and 1 base at J, with 9 bases between. Germline CDR1 and CDR2: MDHEN and SYDVKM. The material sequenced was PBMCs. The sequence was collected from a woman aged 40 to 50 in good health and CMV-seronegative. The V and J genes are TRBV28 and TRBJ2-7; tentatively, D is TRBD1 (6 bases). CDR3 amino acids: CASAQGSYEQYF. The DNA for the CDR3 is TGTGCCAGCGCACAGGGTTCCTACGAGCAGTACTTC. Supplemented by reference TRBV28 and TRBJ2-7, the full variable domain reads DVKVTQSSRYLVKRTGEKVFLECVQDMDHENMFWYRQDPGLGLRLIYFSYDVKMKEKGDIPEGYSVSREKKERFSLILESASTNQTSMYLCASAQGSYEQYFGPGTRLTVT.